The 16 T cell receptor beta chains reported below all come from one sample, sequenced in a study of PD-1 blockade in mismatch repair-deficient tumors (dated by TCRdb to about 2017). Libraries were built with the immunoSEQ multiplex PCR assay. Not all clones reach the TCRdb copy of this immuneACCESS table, which keeps in-frame sequences only. Checked studies attribute under half of the gap to unresolved V genes and leave the rest unexplained. The sample records tens of thousands of clones, about 91% of which are singletons. Clones ranked in the top ten supply about 15% of the sample. Here the sequenced sample was peripheral blood, taken 52 weeks after starting pembrolizumab. Receptors were obtained from an adult with mismatch repair-deficient cancer.

V usage is TRBV6-1 and J usage is TRBJ1-2, with TRBD1 as a possible D gene (5 bases). CDR1 and CDR2 (germline): MNHNS, SASEGT. V lost 2 bases to trimming and J lost 5 bases, with 9 bases between them. The CDR3 spans 13 residues. This CDR3 is CASSERDGYGYTF. The CDR3 DNA is TGTGCCAGCAGTGAAAGGGACGGATATGGCTACACCTTC.

The chain links TRBV5-1 to TRBJ2-5; the D is unclear. Germline V gene data show CDR1 as SGHRS and CDR2 as YFSETQ. The CDR3 runs 11 residues. V lost 4 bases and J 1 base, leaving 2 bases between the germline ends. CDR3 coding DNA: TGCGCCAGCAGCGCCCAAGAGACCCAGTACTTC. This sequence encodes CASSAQETQYF.

This clone showed up just a few times. The chain is built from TRBV7-2 and TRBJ1-2; unclear D gene. Trimming took off 3 bases at V and 7 bases at J, with 6 bases between the two ends. The CDR3 extends over 11 amino acids. Germline V CDR1 and CDR2: SGHTA, FQGNSA. CDR3 protein: CASSFKLGYTF. The CDR3 DNA reads as TGTGCCAGCAGCTTTAAGCTTGGCTACACCTTC.

The V and J genes are TRBV28 and TRBJ2-2; D perhaps matches TRBD1 (5 bases). This CDR3 comprises 15 residues. Germline V gene lookup returns CDR1 MDHEN and CDR2 SYDVKM. V lost 4 bases to trimming and J lost 1 base, with 10 bases between them. The CDR3 spells CASSWQRGNTGELFF. Here the CDR3 DNA reads TGTGCCAGCAGTTGGCAAAGGGGGAACACCGGGGAGCTGTTTTTT.

This clone was picked up one time. The chain combines TRBV7-2 with TRBJ2-3; no clear D gene. CDR1 and CDR2 from the germline V gene are SGHTA and FQGNSA. Trimming pared 2 bases from V and 6 bases from J, leaving 9 bases between. This CDR3 has 13 amino acids. CDR3 amino acids: CASSLIELDTQYF. The CDR3 DNA sequence: TGTGCCAGCAGCTTAATAGAATTGGATACGCAGTATTTT.

This chain links TRBV19 with TRBJ1-2, with 7 bases matching TRBD1. Trimming took 6 bases from V and 4 from J; bases not matched to a gene: 8. The CDR3 covers 14 residues. The V gene's germline CDR1 is LNHDA and CDR2 SQIVND (reference sequence). The CDR3 loop is CASRNRGHLYGYTF. The CDR3 region has the DNA TGTGCCAGTAGGAACAGGGGACACCTCTATGGCTACACCTTC.

This clone has just one count. This chain uses TRBV7-2 with TRBJ2-3; D unclear. Per the germline V gene, CDR1 is SGHTA and CDR2 is FQGNSA. This CDR3 is built from 12 residues. V was trimmed by 2 bases and J by 5 bases, leaving 5 bases between them. The CDR3 DNA follows: TGTGCCAGCAGCTTATGGGGAGATACGCAGTATTTT. Protein: CASSLWGDTQYF.

V usage is TRBV7-9 and J usage is TRBJ2-5, with D possibly TRBD1 on 6 matching bases. Germline CDR1 is SEHNR and CDR2 is FQNEAQ (reference sequence). With 5 bases removed from V and 10 bases from J, the gap between germline ends came to 17 bases. The CDR3 sequence is 13 residues long. The CDR3 loop is CASSVDSDQIQYF. The CDR3 nucleotides are TGTGCCAGCAGCGTGGACAGTGACCAAATCCAGTACTTC.

This sequence joins TRBV28 and TRBJ2-7; 7 bases are shared with TRBD1. Germline values: CDR1 MDHEN, CDR2 SYDVKM. J gave up 0 bases and V 5 bases, and 13 bases lay outside the gene matches. CDR3 size: 17 residues. DNA for the CDR3: TGTGCCAGCAGTCCCAGGGACAGACTCGATTTCTCCTACGAGCAGTACTTC. It encodes CASSPRDRLDFSYEQYF.

This clone was detected only a few times. The genes are TRBV5-1 and TRBJ2-1; possibly TRBD1 for D (6 bases). There are 19 residues in the CDR3. Trimming cost V 2 bases and J 5 bases, with 26 bases left between them. Germline V gene sequence: CDR1 SGHRS, CDR2 YFSETQ. CDR3 residues: CASSLHGTYRPHPHNEQFF. The CDR3 coding sequence is TGCGCCAGCAGCTTACACGGGACATACAGACCCCATCCTCACAATGAGCAGTTCTTC.

The table lists this clone with a few counts. This sequence joins TRBV7-6 and TRBJ2-7; 8 nucleotides agree with TRBD1. Germline CDR1 is SGHVS and CDR2 is FNYEAQ. V shed 5 bases and J 4 bases; nucleotides not matched to a gene: 7. The CDR3 totals 14 residues. CDR3 nucleotides: TGTGCCAGCAGCGCATGGGACAGGAGTTACGAGCAGTACTTC. Its translation: CASSAWDRSYEQYF.

The chain uses TRBV7-2 and TRBJ2-5, with D perhaps TRBD2 (5 bases). The ends were cut back, 2 bases at V and 5 bases at J, with 18 bases in the middle. This CDR3 is 16 amino acids long. From germline, CDR1 is SGHTA and CDR2 FQGNSA. CDR3 nucleotide sequence: TGTGCCAGCAGCTTAACCGGCACCGGGGTTGGGGAGACCCAGTACTTC. Protein product: CASSLTGTGVGETQYF.

The chain is built from TRBV7-6 and TRBJ2-2; D is possibly TRBD2 (5 bases). Germline V gene sequence: CDR1 SGHVS, CDR2 FNYEAQ. The ends were cut back, 5 bases at V and 4 bases at J, with 11 bases in the middle. The CDR3 extends over 14 amino acids. CDR3 region: CASSRGSLTGELFF. The CDR3 nucleotides are TGTGCCAGCAGCCGCGGGTCCCTCACCGGGGAGCTGTTTTTT.

This clone was seen a few times. The V and J genes are TRBV30 and TRBJ1-5; D unclear. The CDR3 runs 13 residues. Germline V gene data show CDR1 as GTSNPN and CDR2 as SVGIG (reference sequence). The V end was cut by 0 bases, the J end by 2 bases, with 5 bases between. The CDR3 sequence is CAWSVAGNQPQHF. The CDR3 nucleotides are TGTGCCTGGAGTGTGGCTGGCAATCAGCCCCAGCATTTT.

The chain carries TRBV7-9 and TRBJ2-7; D possibly corresponds to TRBD2 (6 bases). The CDR3 spans 16 residues. The germline gives CDR1 SEHNR, CDR2 FQNEAQ (reference sequence). Trimming left V 4 bases short and J 2 bases short, with 18 bases between. The CDR3 loop reads CASSSLADLQTYEQYF. CDR3 DNA sequence: TGTGCCAGCAGCTCCTTAGCGGACCTTCAAACCTACGAGCAGTACTTC.

The rearrangement joins TRBV11-2 to TRBJ2-4; a weak D match, TRBD1 (7 bases). The CDR3 runs to 17 residues. CDR1 is SGHAT, CDR2 FQNNGV, per germline. The V gene lost 2 bases and the J gene lost 0 bases, with 14 bases spanning the gap. The CDR3 sequence is CASSLLRGELAKNIQYF. CDR3 coding DNA: TGTGCCAGCAGCTTACTCAGGGGGGAACTAGCCAAAAACATTCAGTACTTC.